A single sample gave rise to the 17 T cell receptor beta chains below, sequenced in a study of breast tumors, draining lymph nodes, adjacent tissues. Using its own MiXCR run on the multiplex PCR reads, TCRdb lists one record per CDR3 protein. The repertoire consists of some 120,000 distinct CDR3 sequences, with about 20% occurring once and the leading ten covering approximately 3.5%. Samples came from axillary lymph nodes draining the breast cancer. The source material was axillary lymph node tissue. Receptor source: a female donor with breast cancer. Some clones in this sample may be carry-over from other donors' samples.

This clonotype has a count of ten or more. The chain couples TRBV5-1 to TRBJ2-1, with 9 bases lining up with TRBD1. V lost 0 bases, J lost 9 bases, and 13 bases stayed unmatched. Looked up from germline, CDR1 is SGHRS and CDR2 is YFSETQ. This CDR3 spans 17 amino acids. CDR3: CASSLDPPGQGSGEQFF. CDR3 coding DNA: TGCGCCAGCAGCTTGGACCCACCGGGACAGGGATCAGGTGAGCAGTTCTTC.

This clonotype was detected many times. This chain uses TRBV20-1 with TRBJ2-1; D gene unclear. Germline lookup yields CDR1 DFQATT and CDR2 SNEGSKA (reference sequence). CDR3 size: 13 residues. Trimming took 5 bases from V and 5 from J, leaving 13 bases between them. The chain's CDR3 is CSASPRLDNEQFF. CDR3 nucleotide sequence: TGCAGTGCTTCTCCCAGATTAGACAATGAGCAGTTCTTC.

In this sample, this clonotype turned up many times. The chain links TRBV30 to TRBJ2-1, with 13 bases matching TRBD2. CDR1 is GTSNPN and CDR2 is SVGIG in the germline V gene (reference sequence). The CDR3 is made up of 15 amino acids. The junction had 6 bases not matched to a gene; V was cut back by 4 bases and J by 6 bases. CDR3 sequence (DNA): TGTGCCTGGACTCCGGGACTAGCGGGAACCAATGAGCAGTTCTTC. Protein product: CAWTPGLAGTNEQFF. Drawing the rest from reference TRBV30 and TRBJ2-1, the complete variable domain is SQTIHQWPATLVQPVGSPLSLECTVEGTSNPNLYWYRQAAGRGLQLLFYSVGIGQISSEVPQNLSASRPQDRQFILSSKKLLLSDSGFYLCAWTPGLAGTNEQFFGPGTRLTVL.

This clonotype was seen repeatedly, ten times or more. V is TRBV2 and J is TRBJ2-5; D is ambiguous. CDR1 is SNHLY, CDR2 FYNNEI, per germline. Trimming shortened V by 3 bases and J by 7 bases, and 6 bases separated the two germline ends. The CDR3 is made up of 11 amino acids. The CDR3 here is CASSEIGTQYF. The CDR3 DNA reads TGTGCCAGCAGTGAGATTGGGACCCAGTACTTC.

In the case of this clonotype: A read error is possible here, since a much larger clone lies one base away. The chain has TRBV7-9 and TRBJ2-2, with TRBD1 matching 7 bases. The CDR3 consists of 17 residues. From germline, CDR1 is SEHNR and CDR2 FQNEAQ (reference sequence). The CDR3: CASGLEGGGLATGELFF. CDR3 nucleotides: TGTGCCAGCGGCTTAGAAGGGGGCGGTCTGGCAACCGGGGAGCTGTTTTTT.

Notes on this clonotype: This sequence may be a read error, since a much larger clone differs from it by one base. No conserved phenylalanine or tryptophan is present at the end of the CDR3, so a read error is the likely explanation. The chain joins TRBV19 to TRBJ2-1; D is unclear. The CDR3 length is 12 residues. Germline V CDR1 and CDR2: LNHDA, SQIVND (reference sequence). The germline V and J ends were trimmed by 1 base and 10 bases, with 8 bases remaining between them. Written as DNA, the CDR3 is TGTGCCAGTAGTATAGCCGACGGGGAGCAGTTCCTC. Its protein product is CASSIADGEQFL.

A note on this clonotype: A single base separates this from a much larger clone, so it may be a read error. The chain recombines TRBV11-3 with TRBJ2-1; possible D gene TRBD2, 6 bases. CDR1 and CDR2 (germline): SGHNT, YENEEA. The CDR3 extends over 15 amino acids. Here the CDR3 DNA reads TGTGCCAGCAGCCCGCCGGGACTCCCGGACAATGAGCAGTCCTTC. It yields the protein CASSPPGLPDNEQSF.

Concerning this clonotype itself: A much larger clone lies one base from this, so it may be a read error. This sequence joins TRBV11-2 and TRBJ2-1; 8 bases agree with TRBD1. Germline V lookup: CDR1 SGHAT, CDR2 FQNNGV. The CDR3 length is 12 residues. CDR3 amino acids: CTSSWTGYEQFF. The DNA for the CDR3 is TGTACCAGCAGCTGGACAGGGTATGAGCAGTTCTTC.

The rearrangement uses TRBV30 and TRBJ2-2, with TRBD1 identical over 11 bases. There are 19 residues in the CDR3. Germline V gene lookup returns CDR1 GTSNPN and CDR2 SVGIG (reference sequence). The ends lost 2 bases at V and 6 bases at J; junction bases unmatched: 17. CDR3 sequence (DNA): TGTGCCTGGAGTCCCGGGACAGGGGGTTTAGCCCGAGGTCCCGGGGAGCTGTTTTTT. Translating it yields CAWSPGTGGLARGPGELFF.

The chain employs TRBV20-1 and TRBJ2-2; TRBD2 is a possible D gene (6 bases). The CDR3 sequence is 16 residues long. V lost 6 bases to trimming and J lost 6 bases, with 23 bases between them. CDR1 and CDR2 from the germline V gene are DFQATT and SNEGSKA (reference sequence). CDR3 nucleotides: TGCAGTGCGTCCCCCTTGGGAGGTAGTCCTGCCGGGGAGCTGTTTTTT. It is translated as CSASPLGGSPAGELFF.

This clonotype was detected ten times or more. The V gene is TRBV20-1, the J gene TRBJ2-5, with no clear D. Deletions cut 4 bases from V and 4 bases from J, with 10 bases between. The CDR3 is 12 amino acids. Germline V gives CDR1 DFQATT, CDR2 SNEGSKA (reference sequence). CDR3 DNA: TGCAGTGCTAACCCCGGGTCAGAGACCCAGTACTTC. Translation gives CSANPGSETQYF.

The chain couples TRBV20-1 to TRBJ1-1, with D uncertain. The CDR3 totals 10 residues. V lost 2 bases to trimming and J lost 10 bases, with 8 bases between them. Looked up from germline, CDR1 is DFQATT and CDR2 is SNEGSKA (reference sequence). CDR3: CSARLRIAFF. The CDR3 region has the DNA TGCAGTGCTAGACTTCGCATAGCTTTCTTT.

In this sample, this clonotype turned up many times. At one end, the junction sequence differs from germline, possibly due to a read error. The V and J genes are TRBV11-2 and TRBJ2-7; no definite D call. There are 11 residues in the CDR3. Germline V gene data show CDR1 as SGHAT and CDR2 as FQNNGV. Written as DNA, the CDR3 is TGCGCCAGCAGCTTGGTAGGGGAGCAGTACTTC. Its protein product is CASSLVGEQYF.

This clonotype was observed a handful of times. The chain joins TRBV5-4 to TRBJ2-2, with D possibly being TRBD2 (7 bases). Trimming pared 4 bases from V and 5 bases from J, leaving 18 bases between. This CDR3 is 16 amino acids long. CDR1 is SGHNT, CDR2 YYREEE, per germline (reference sequence). The CDR3 loop is CASSGGASLRTGELFF. The CDR3 bases are TGTGCCAGCAGCGGGGGGGCTTCATTGAGGACCGGGGAGCTGTTTTTT.

This clonotype was recorded at least ten times. The chain is built from TRBV24-1 and TRBJ1-5; D call uncertain. Germline V CDR1 and CDR2: KGHDR, SFDVKD. CDR3 size: 12 residues. V shed 4 bases and J shed 4 bases, with 4 bases lying between them. The CDR3 loop is CATSDQNQPQHF. The CDR3 DNA reads as TGTGCCACCAGTGACCAAAATCAGCCCCAGCATTTT.

This clonotype was observed at least ten times. This sequence joins TRBV27 and TRBJ2-1; 11 bases agree with TRBD1. The CDR3 extends over 15 amino acids. Germline CDR1 and CDR2: MNHEY and SMNVEV (reference sequence). The junction had 7 bases not matched to a gene; V was cut back by 5 bases and J by 7 bases. CDR3 protein: CASSKIRDRGNEQFF. The CDR3, as DNA: TGTGCCAGCAGTAAAATCCGGGACAGGGGGAATGAGCAGTTCTTC.

This clonotype occurred many times. The rearrangement joins TRBV6-5 to TRBJ2-5; 12 bases line up with TRBD1. V shed 5 bases, J shed 5 bases, and the junction held 3 bases outside the gene matches. Germline-derived CDR1 and CDR2 are MNHEY and SVGAGI. The CDR3 is 14 amino acids. The CDR3 region is CASSIGTGGETQYF. CDR3 coding DNA: TGTGCCAGCAGTATCGGGACAGGGGGCGAGACCCAGTACTTC.